This TCR beta chain was sequenced during a study of beta chain features in type 1 diabetes (dated by TCRdb to the late 2010s). As for the study more broadly: Mean age, gender distribution, total cell number and subset yield did not differ between patients and healthy donors. A total of about 100 million sorted cells were examined across all samples, and RNA yield correlated strongly with the number of cells per subset. In the study, TCRB repertoires of sorted circulating CD4+ T cell subsets from recently diagnosed type 1 diabetes patients were compared with those of matched healthy donors. Whereas all 30 or so donors provided naive and central memory subsets, regulatory and stem cell-like memory subsets were isolated from just 8 patients and roughly eight healthy donors. The investigation overall reported the following: A moderate but significant shortening of TCRB CDR3 length was observed in type 1 diabetes patients in all four CD4+ subsets. Because the HLA sub-analyses included only small numbers of individuals, any influence of HLA type on TCRB rearrangement was left unresolved. Naive, central memory and regulatory TCRB repertoires appeared more similar among patients than among healthy donors. Shorter templates might have been favored by PCR, but patient and control samples were amplified and corrected together, so both groups would have been affected equally by any skew. Patients with type 1 diabetes made fewer insertions and deleted more nucleotides at VDJ recombination sites, implying thymic rearrangement abnormalities. Because cDNA rather than genomic DNA was sequenced, highly expressing activated cells could have been over-represented, although no difference in activation and CD3 levels was found between groups.

This clone was seen more than once but under ten times. Its target antigen remains unknown. No base qualities exist here, and no much larger clone lies one base off it. The entire amount of isolated RNA was reverse transcribed using the High Capacity cDNA Reverse Transcription Kit, so the sequenced TCRB transcripts were expressed ones. Deep immunoSEQ sequencing was performed on naive, central memory and regulatory T cell samples, with an average of approximately 3.9 million total reads per sample. Sorted cells were lysed in RLT buffer, and RNA was extracted using DNase-treated RNeasy Micro or Mini kits according to cell number. To prevent cross-contamination, every cell subset was processed on its own, while patient and healthy donor samples were processed together. The immunoSEQ multiplex PCR was used to amplify TCRB sequences from cDNA, yielding 87-bp fragments that span the CDR3 region. The amplicons were sequenced using the Illumina HiSeq platform. In the original analysis: PCR bias was computationally corrected using synthetic template baselines, reads within Hamming distance 2 were collapsed, and singletons that could not be merged were discarded. Reads were aligned to IMGT to assign V, D and J genes, CDR3 length, and insertions or deletions at six rearrangement sites. Within each subset, clonotype counts were normalized to sorted cell number, after which true diversity and Gini coefficients were computed with the tcR R package. The overlap coefficient, calculated on TCRB nucleotide sequences, was used to quantify repertoire sharing. TCRdb obtained this table from immuneACCESS and retained in-frame rearrangements with V and J assigned. These tables miss some clones; where compared with another copy, unresolved V genes account for less than half of the shortfall, and the remainder is unexplained. V, J and clone size derive from that table, while D and trimming were established from the DNA sequence. Present in this sample are some 300,000 clones, under 8.5% of which were seen just once. Of the sample, roughly 0.94% is held by the ten largest clones.

Each donor gave one peripheral blood draw, averaging approximately 120 mL, which was collected into heparinised tubes. A BD FACSAria II and a panel including CD45RO, CCR7, CD25, CD127, CD95 and CD27 were used to sort naive, central memory, regulatory and stem cell-like memory CD4+ T cells. A purity above 98% was achieved for all sorted populations. PBMCs were isolated immediately by Lymphoprep density gradient centrifugation and stained directly without culture. So that batch effects would be minimized, each experiment stained and sorted samples in pairs, pairing one healthy donor with one patient. From the cysteine through the phenylalanine, the CDR3 covers 14 amino acids. CDR3 DNA only is kept here, 42 bases in frame from base 1. Germline trimming: 7 bases from V, 2 bases from J; junction bases outside gene matches: 5. Reading the germline V gene gives CDR1 SNHLY and CDR2 FYNNEI.

The chain couples TRBV2 to TRBJ1-5, with 7 bases aligning to TRBD1. This receptor was identified in a woman aged 18 to 35 in good health. The sequenced sample was central memory CD4+ T cells from blood. In nucleotides, the sequence is TGTGCCAGCAAGGGGGCGATAGGCAATCAGCCCCAGCATTTT. This codes for CASKGAIGNQPQHF.